Each of the 19 T cell receptor beta chains below was sequenced from the same sample in a study of blood T cell repertoires in COVID-19. The data were produced by immunoSEQ multiplex PCR, yet TCRdb's version contains in-frame clones alone and is incomplete. Here the sample spans 96,000 or so clones, 70% to 90% being singletons. The source material was peripheral blood. The receptors were sampled from a human donor with COVID-19, enrolled during active disease. The donor label of this sample is uncertain.

This chain joins TRBV7-9 and TRBJ1-2; perhaps TRBD1 as D (5 bases). The germline V and J ends were trimmed by 2 bases and 4 bases, with 17 bases remaining between them. Looked up from germline, CDR1 is SEHNR and CDR2 is FQNEAQ (reference sequence). The CDR3 length is 16 residues. The CDR3 region has the DNA TGTGCCAGCAGCTTACTAGACAGTGTACCTACCTATGGCTACACCTTC. This codes for CASSLLDSVPTYGYTF.

V gene TRBV6-5 combines with J gene TRBJ1-2; TRBD1 might be the D (5 bases). The germline V gene encodes CDR1 MNHEY and CDR2 SVGAGI. V dropped 8 bases and J dropped 4 bases, with 8 bases sitting between them. The CDR3 extends over 11 amino acids. The CDR3 nucleotides read TGTGCCAGCCGGGGGTTCTATGGCTACACCTTC. It encodes CASRGFYGYTF.

A word on this clone: The germline gene is not matched at one end of the junction; a read error may be the cause. The rearrangement uses TRBV2 and TRBJ1-2; possible D gene TRBD1, 6 bases. Germline V gene lookup returns CDR1 SNHLY and CDR2 FYNNEI. This CDR3 contains 13 residues. Here the CDR3 reads CASREGQFYGYTF. CDR3 in DNA: TGTGCCAGCAGGGAAGGACAGTTTTACGGCTACACCTTC.

This CDR3 is CASSYREDIPGYGYTF. CDR3 DNA: TGTGCCAGCAGTTATCGGGAAGATATCCCCGGCTATGGCTACACCTTC. The chain has TRBV6-5 and TRBJ1-2, with no clear D. Trimming stripped 3 bases from V and 4 bases from J, with 18 bases between. CDR1 is MNHEY, CDR2 SVGAGI, per germline. This CDR3 contains 16 residues.

This chain uses TRBV5-1 with TRBJ2-1; no clear D gene. The V and J ends lost 0 bases and 7 bases respectively, with 8 bases between them. CDR1 and CDR2 from the germline V gene are SGHRS and YFSETQ. This CDR3 contains 13 residues. CDR3 nucleotide sequence: TGCGCCAGCAGCTTGGGACTTAATAATGAGCAGTTCTTC. Amino acids: CASSLGLNNEQFF.

This clone was seen a few times. This rearrangement joins TRBV5-4 to TRBJ2-7; D not certain. This CDR3 has 14 residues. The V and J ends lost 4 bases and 4 bases respectively, with 15 bases between them. From germline, CDR1 is SGHNT and CDR2 YYREEE (reference sequence). DNA for the CDR3: TGTGCCAGCAGCCCTGGCCCCTTCGGGTACGAGCAGTACTTC. This gives the protein CASSPGPFGYEQYF.

The chain links TRBV18 to TRBJ1-5; D is possibly TRBD1 (5 bases). The CDR3 sequence is 14 residues long. V was pared by 6 bases and J by 5 bases, with 14 bases between. Germline CDR1 KGHSH, CDR2 LQKENI. As DNA, the CDR3 is TGTGCCAGCTCCGGAACGGGAGGGGATCAGCCCCAGCATTTT. Protein sequence: CASSGTGGDQPQHF. The full variable domain, with the rest looked up from reference TRBV18 and TRBJ1-5, is NAGVMQNPRHLVRRRGQEARLRCSPMKGHSHVYWYRQLPEEGLKFMVYLQKENIIDESGMPKERFSAEFPKEGPSILRIQQVVRGDSAAYFCASSGTGGDQPQHFGDGTRLSIL.

The chain employs TRBV7-9 and TRBJ1-1; D might be TRBD1 (5 bases). The V gene lost 1 base and the J gene lost 3 bases, with 6 bases spanning the gap. The CDR3 spans 13 residues. Germline-derived CDR1 and CDR2 are SEHNR and FQNEAQ (reference sequence). The CDR3 DNA reads as TGTGCCAGCAGCTTAGGACAGCACACTGAAGCTTTCTTT. This translates into CASSLGQHTEAFF. The whole variable domain, remainder taken from reference TRBV7-9 and TRBJ1-1, is DTGVSQNPRHKITKRGQNVTFRCDPISEHNRLYWYRQTLGQGPEFLTYFQNEAQLEKSRLLSDRFSAERPKGSFSTLEIQRTEQGDSAMYLCASSLGQHTEAFFGQGTRLTVV.

The chain has TRBV6-5 and TRBJ1-4, with D perhaps matching TRBD1 (5 bases). The length of the CDR3 is 15 residues. Trimming shortened V by 2 bases and J by 10 bases, and 17 bases separated the two germline ends. Germline V gives CDR1 MNHEY, CDR2 SVGAGI. The CDR3 DNA reads as TGTGCCAGCAGTTACGCAAACTGGAGGGGAGGAAAACTGTTTTTT. Protein: CASSYANWRGGKLFF.

This chain uses TRBV3-1 (or the pseudogene TRBV3-2) with TRBJ1-6; TRBD1 matches at 8 bases. The V gene end was trimmed by 1 base and the J gene end by 6 bases; junction bases not matched to a gene: 8. CDR1 is LGHDT, CDR2 YNNKEL, per germline (reference sequence). This CDR3 is built from 17 residues. CDR3 DNA sequence: TGTGCCAGCAGCCAAGGTGGACAGGGCAGAGGTAATTCACCCCTCCACTTT. Protein: CASSQGGQGRGNSPLHF.

V and J are TRBV10-3 and TRBJ1-5; D call uncertain. Between the trimmed V and J ends, which lost 0 bases and 7 bases, there was a span of 10 bases. The CDR3 spans 14 residues. The V gene's germline CDR1 is ENHRY and CDR2 SYGVKD. Written as DNA, the CDR3 is TGTGCCATCAGTGAGTCTAGAGACTACCAGCCCCAGCATTTT. It specifies CAISESRDYQPQHF.

The chain is built from TRBV5-1 and TRBJ1-1; no definite D call. The germline V gene encodes CDR1 SGHRS and CDR2 YFSETQ. V was clipped by 4 bases and J by 11 bases, with 18 bases between them. The length of the CDR3 is 13 residues. The CDR3 here is CASSPASGSGAFF. For the CDR3, the DNA is TGCGCCAGCAGCCCGGCGTCGGGGAGTGGGGCTTTCTTT. Drawing the rest from reference TRBV5-1 and TRBJ1-1, the complete variable domain is KAGVTQTPRYLIKTRGQQVTLSCSPISGHRSVSWYQQTPGQGLQFLFEYFSETQRNKGNFPGRFSGRQFSNSRSEMNVSTLELGDSALYLCASSPASGSGAFFGQGTRLTVV.

In regard to this clone: Other nucleotide sequences from this sample produce the same CDR3. CDR3 sequence reads: CASSQTSGGSNQPQHF. The CDR3 DNA reads TGCGCCAGCAGCCAGACCTCCGGGGGTAGCAATCAGCCCCAGCATTTT. This chain joins TRBV4-1 and TRBJ1-5; weak D call: TRBD1 (5 bases). The CDR3 length is 16 residues. Germline V gene sequence: CDR1 MGHRA, CDR2 YSYEKL. Trimming left V 3 bases short and J 0 bases short, with 12 bases between.

The V gene is TRBV6-5, the J gene TRBJ2-3; D is perhaps TRBD2 (5 bases). Trimming took 6 bases from V and 0 from J, leaving 13 bases between them. The CDR3 totals 15 residues. CDR1 is MNHEY and CDR2 is SVGAGI in the germline V gene. CDR3 nucleotides: TGTGCCAGCAGCTCCTTCCGGGGAAGCACAGATACGCAGTATTTT. This encodes CASSSFRGSTDTQYF.

The J gene is TRBJ1-1, the V gene TRBV11-2, with 9 bases fitting TRBD1. J was trimmed by 4 bases and V by 5 bases; bases with no gene match: 8. CDR1 and CDR2 from the germline V gene are SGHAT and FQNNGV. This CDR3 contains 15 residues. This CDR3 is CASSPNRGLGTEAFF. CDR3 DNA sequence: TGTGCCAGCAGCCCTAACAGGGGGCTGGGCACTGAAGCTTTCTTT.

V is TRBV7-3 and J is TRBJ2-3, with 9 bases lining up with TRBD1. With 1 base clipped from V and 3 bases from J, the junction kept 2 bases outside the gene matches. The CDR3 loop spans 15 amino acids. The germline V gene has CDR1 SGHTA and CDR2 FQGTGA. The CDR3 nucleotides read TGTGCCAGCAGCTTAATGGACAGGGGAACAGATACGCAGTATTTT. Protein product: CASSLMDRGTDTQYF.

The J gene is TRBJ2-1, the V gene TRBV5-5; 8 bases are a match to TRBD2. J was trimmed by 10 bases and V by 3 bases; bases with no gene match: 12. Looked up from germline, CDR1 is SGHKS and CDR2 is YYEKEE (reference sequence). This CDR3 comprises 15 residues. CDR3 amino acids: CASSYVAGTAREQFF. CDR3 nucleotides: TGTGCCAGCAGCTACGTAGCGGGGACGGCGCGGGAGCAGTTCTTC.

The chain has TRBV5-5 and TRBJ1-1, with a weak D call TRBD1 (5 bases). V lost 0 bases and J lost 4, with 13 bases in between. CDR1 is SGHKS and CDR2 is YYEKEE in the germline V gene (reference sequence). This CDR3 region has 15 residues. CDR3 sequence reads: CASSLVPGKVTEAFF. CDR3 DNA sequence: TGTGCCAGCAGCTTGGTCCCAGGGAAGGTCACTGAAGCTTTCTTT.

Only one count was recorded for this clone. This chain links TRBV6-5 with TRBJ1-1, with a possible D match to TRBD1 (5 bases). The CDR3 runs to 15 residues. The ends were cut back, 0 bases at V and 1 base at J, with 9 bases in the middle. The V gene's germline CDR1 is MNHEY and CDR2 SVGAGI. The CDR3 loop reads CASSYSGRGNTEAFF. As DNA, the CDR3 is TGTGCCAGCAGTTACTCGGGGCGGGGGAACACTGAAGCTTTCTTT.